The 13 T cell receptor beta chains given below trace back to one sample, sequenced in a study of blood T cell repertoires in COVID-19. Sequenced by immunoSEQ multiplex PCR; TCRdb stores in-frame clones only, minus some. In the table there are around 100,000 clones, 82% of which are singletons. Material: peripheral blood. These receptors were collected from a man aged 60 to 75 with acute or convalescent COVID-19.

The CDR3 region is CASGPARSTGSYEQYF. As DNA, the CDR3 is TGTGCTAGTGGTCCCGCTAGATCCACTGGCTCCTACGAGCAGTACTTC. The rearrangement links TRBV12-5 to TRBJ2-7; D is ambiguous. The CDR3 has 16 amino acids. Germline V CDR1 and CDR2: LGHNT, FRNRAP. V was pared by 5 bases and J by 0 bases, with 17 bases between.

CDR3: CASSFRTSGANVLTF. CDR3 coding DNA: TGTGCCAGCAGCTTCAGAACATCTGGGGCCAACGTCCTGACTTTC. This chain links TRBV5-6 with TRBJ2-6; D remains ambiguous. Trimming took 2 bases from V and 1 from J, leaving 7 bases between them. Germline V CDR1 and CDR2: SGHDT, YYEEEE. The CDR3 is made up of 15 amino acids.

The chain links TRBV7-2 to TRBJ1-2, with D maybe TRBD1 (6 bases). Germline CDR1 SGHTA, CDR2 FQGNSA. This CDR3 spans 17 amino acids. With 0 bases removed from V and 3 bases from J, the gap between germline ends came to 17 bases. In DNA form, the CDR3 reads TGTGCCAGCAGCTTAGCCGGACAACGACAGGATTACTATGGCTACACCTTC. Its protein is CASSLAGQRQDYYGYTF. Complete variable domain (other parts from reference TRBV7-2 and TRBJ1-2): GAGVSQSPSNKVTEKGKDVELRCDPISGHTALYWYRQSLGQGLEFLIYFQGNSAPDKSGLPSDRFSAERTGGSVSTLTIQRTQQEDSAVYLCASSLAGQRQDYYGYTFGSGTRLTVV.

The genes are TRBV5-1 and TRBJ2-1; 13 nucleotides line up with TRBD2. In germline, CDR1 is SGHRS, CDR2 YFSETQ. Losses at the gene ends were 8 bases for V and 1 base for J; bases not matched to a gene: 6. CDR3 length: 16 amino acids. The CDR3 sequence is CASQTSGGQSYNEQFF. In DNA, the CDR3 is TGCGCCAGTCAGACTAGCGGGGGGCAATCCTACAATGAGCAGTTCTTC.

V gene TRBV11-2 combines with J gene TRBJ2-1; maybe TRBD1 (7 bases). CDR1 and CDR2 (germline): SGHAT, FQNNGV. CDR3 length equals 13 residues. V was cut by 3 bases and J by 8 bases, with 11 bases left in between. The CDR3 sequence: CASSFDREDEQFF. The CDR3 DNA follows: TGTGCCAGCAGCTTCGACAGGGAGGATGAGCAGTTCTTC.

This rearrangement joins TRBV19 to TRBJ2-1; TRBD1 agrees at 9 bases. The V gene's germline CDR1 is LNHDA and CDR2 SQIVND (reference sequence). The CDR3 runs to 16 residues. V gave up 6 bases and J gave up 2 bases; unmatched junction bases: 8. The CDR3 DNA is TGTGCCAGTAGGCCACCGGACAGGGGTCCCTACAATGAGCAGTTCTTC. Residues: CASRPPDRGPYNEQFF.

V gene TRBV28 combines with J gene TRBJ2-2, with 11 bases lining up with TRBD2. The CDR3 extends over 15 amino acids. The V gene's germline CDR1 is MDHEN and CDR2 SYDVKM. V lost 2 bases and J lost 5; bases outside the gene matches: 1. CDR3: CASSLRTSGTGELFF. CDR3 DNA sequence: TGTGCCAGCAGTTTACGGACTAGCGGGACCGGGGAGCTGTTTTTT.

V is TRBV19 and J is TRBJ2-7; the D is unclear. The V end lost 6 bases, the J end lost 1 base, and 10 bases lay between the germline ends. This CDR3 is 13 amino acids long. Germline loops: CDR1 LNHDA, CDR2 SQIVND (reference sequence). For the CDR3, the DNA is TGTGCCAGTAGCAAACAGTATTCCTACGAGCAGTACTTC. It translates to CASSKQYSYEQYF.

The gene calls are TRBV7-9 and TRBJ1-3, with unresolved D. Trimming cost V 5 bases and J 3 bases, with 5 bases left between them. CDR3 size: 12 residues. CDR1 and CDR2 (germline): SEHNR, FQNEAQ (reference sequence). CDR3 sequence (DNA): TGTGCCAGCAGCCGGGGTGGAAACACCATATATTTT. Translation gives CASSRGGNTIYF. Looking up the rest from reference TRBV7-9 and TRBJ1-3 gives the full variable domain: DTGVSQNPRHKITKRGQNVTFRCDPISEHNRLYWYRQTLGQGPEFLTYFQNEAQLEKSRLLSDRFSAERPKGSFSTLEIQRTEQGDSAMYLCASSRGGNTIYFGEGSWLTVV.

The J gene is TRBJ2-3, the V gene TRBV5-1, with 8 positions matching TRBD2. This CDR3 has 14 amino acids. Trimming cost V 6 bases and J 6 bases; bases outside gene matches: 9. Germline V lookup: CDR1 SGHRS, CDR2 YFSETQ. The CDR3: CASTNPGLGDTQYF. CDR3 coding DNA: TGCGCCAGCACCAACCCGGGACTAGGGGATACGCAGTATTTT.

V is TRBV11-3 and J is TRBJ2-5; possibly TRBD1 for D (5 bases). V shed 1 base and J shed 2 bases, with 8 bases lying between them. This CDR3 is 14 amino acids long. Germline assignment: CDR1 SGHNT and CDR2 YENEEA. The CDR3 region has the DNA TGTGCCAGCAGCTTAGGTCCAGGGCAAGAGACCCAGTACTTC. It encodes CASSLGPGQETQYF.

The gene calls are TRBV5-4 and TRBJ1-1; no clear D gene. CDR1 is SGHNT, CDR2 YYREEE, per germline (reference sequence). Trimming took 1 base from V and 1 from J, leaving 11 bases between them. CDR3 length: 15 residues. The CDR3 is CASSLQFQSNTEAFF. In nucleotides, the CDR3 is TGTGCCAGCAGCTTGCAGTTCCAGTCGAACACTGAAGCTTTCTTT.

The chain carries TRBV7-6 and TRBJ2-5; D gene unclear. V lost 2 bases and J 2 bases, leaving 9 bases between the germline ends. The germline V gene has CDR1 SGHVS and CDR2 FNYEAQ. The CDR3 spans 14 residues. The CDR3 DNA follows: TGTGCCAGCAGCTTAATGGCACAGCAAGAGACCCAGTACTTC. Its protein product is CASSLMAQQETQYF.